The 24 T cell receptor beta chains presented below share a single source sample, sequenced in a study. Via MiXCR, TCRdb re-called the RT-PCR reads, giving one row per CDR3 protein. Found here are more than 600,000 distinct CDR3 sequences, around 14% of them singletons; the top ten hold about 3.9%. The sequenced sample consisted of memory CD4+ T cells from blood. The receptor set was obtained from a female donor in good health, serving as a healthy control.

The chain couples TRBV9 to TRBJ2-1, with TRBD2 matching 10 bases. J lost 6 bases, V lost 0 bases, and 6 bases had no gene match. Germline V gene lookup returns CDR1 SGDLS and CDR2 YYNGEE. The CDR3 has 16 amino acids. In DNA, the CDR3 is TGTGCCAGCAGCGTAGGACCCAGCGGGGGGGCCAATGAGCAGTTCTTC. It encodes CASSVGPSGGANEQFF.

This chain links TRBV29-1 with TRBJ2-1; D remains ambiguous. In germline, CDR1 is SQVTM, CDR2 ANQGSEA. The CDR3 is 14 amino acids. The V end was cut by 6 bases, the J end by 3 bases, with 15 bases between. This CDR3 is CSVGGACYYNEQFF. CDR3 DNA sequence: TGCAGCGTGGGTGGAGCCTGCTACTACAATGAGCAGTTCTTC.

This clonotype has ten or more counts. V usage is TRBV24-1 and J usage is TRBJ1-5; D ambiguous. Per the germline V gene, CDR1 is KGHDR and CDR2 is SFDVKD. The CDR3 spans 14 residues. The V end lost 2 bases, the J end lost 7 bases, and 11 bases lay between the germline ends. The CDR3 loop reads CATSDWAAAQPQHF. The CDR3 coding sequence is TGTGCCACCAGTGATTGGGCAGCGGCACAGCCCCAGCATTTT.

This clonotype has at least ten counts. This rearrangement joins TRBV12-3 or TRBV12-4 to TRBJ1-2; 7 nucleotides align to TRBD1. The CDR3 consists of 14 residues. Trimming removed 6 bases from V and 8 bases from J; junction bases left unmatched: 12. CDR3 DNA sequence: TGTGCCAGCAGCCCGACGACAGGGATTTTGGGCTACACCTTC. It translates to CASSPTTGILGYTF.

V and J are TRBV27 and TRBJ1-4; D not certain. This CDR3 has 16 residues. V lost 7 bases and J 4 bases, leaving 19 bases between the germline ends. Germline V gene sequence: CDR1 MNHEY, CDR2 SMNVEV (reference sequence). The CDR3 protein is CASTVKGVGYNEKLFF. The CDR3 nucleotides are TGTGCCAGCACCGTGAAGGGCGTTGGGTATAATGAAAAACTGTTTTTT.

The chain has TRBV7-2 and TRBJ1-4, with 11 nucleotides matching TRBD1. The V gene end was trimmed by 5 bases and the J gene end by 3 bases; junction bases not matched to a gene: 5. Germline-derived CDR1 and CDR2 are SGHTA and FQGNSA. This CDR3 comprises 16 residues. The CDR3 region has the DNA TGTGCCAGCAGCCCCGGACAGGGGGCCTCTAATGAAAAACTGTTTTTT. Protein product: CASSPGQGASNEKLFF.

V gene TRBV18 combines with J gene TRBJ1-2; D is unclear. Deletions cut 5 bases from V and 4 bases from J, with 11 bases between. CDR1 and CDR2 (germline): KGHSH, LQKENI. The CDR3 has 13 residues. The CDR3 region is CASSGVRLYGYTF. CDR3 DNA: TGTGCCAGCTCAGGGGTCCGTCTCTATGGCTACACCTTC.

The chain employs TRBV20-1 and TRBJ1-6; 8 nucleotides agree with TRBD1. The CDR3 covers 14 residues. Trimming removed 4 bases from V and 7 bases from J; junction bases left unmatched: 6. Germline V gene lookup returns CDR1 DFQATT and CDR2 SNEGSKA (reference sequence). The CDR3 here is CSANQGAGNSPLHF. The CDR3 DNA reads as TGCAGTGCTAACCAGGGGGCAGGAAATTCACCCCTCCACTTT.

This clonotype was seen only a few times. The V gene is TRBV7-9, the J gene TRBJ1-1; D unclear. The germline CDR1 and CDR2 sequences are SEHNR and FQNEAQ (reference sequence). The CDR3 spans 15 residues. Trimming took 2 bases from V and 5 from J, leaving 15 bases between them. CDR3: CASSLWEGEGTEAFF. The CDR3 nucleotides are TGTGCCAGCAGCTTATGGGAAGGAGAGGGAACTGAAGCTTTCTTT.

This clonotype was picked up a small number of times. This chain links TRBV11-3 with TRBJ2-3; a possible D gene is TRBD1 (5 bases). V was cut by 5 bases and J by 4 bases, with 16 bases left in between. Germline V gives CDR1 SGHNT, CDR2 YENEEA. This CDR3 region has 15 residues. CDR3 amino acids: CASSRMGRVADTQYF. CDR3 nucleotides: TGTGCCAGCAGCCGAATGGGCAGGGTGGCAGATACGCAGTATTTT.

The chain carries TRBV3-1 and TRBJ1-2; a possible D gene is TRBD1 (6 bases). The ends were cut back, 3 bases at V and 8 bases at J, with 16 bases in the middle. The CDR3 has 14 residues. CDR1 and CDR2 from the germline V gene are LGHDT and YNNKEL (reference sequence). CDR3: CASSQTTGRDGYTF. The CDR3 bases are TGTGCCAGCAGCCAGACCACAGGGCGGGACGGCTACACCTTC.

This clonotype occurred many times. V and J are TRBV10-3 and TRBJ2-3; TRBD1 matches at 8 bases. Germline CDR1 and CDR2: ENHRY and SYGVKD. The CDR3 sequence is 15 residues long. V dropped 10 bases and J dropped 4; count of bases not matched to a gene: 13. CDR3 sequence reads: CATTGTGDGSDTQYF. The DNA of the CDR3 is TGTGCCACCACCGGGACAGGAGATGGGTCAGATACGCAGTATTTT.

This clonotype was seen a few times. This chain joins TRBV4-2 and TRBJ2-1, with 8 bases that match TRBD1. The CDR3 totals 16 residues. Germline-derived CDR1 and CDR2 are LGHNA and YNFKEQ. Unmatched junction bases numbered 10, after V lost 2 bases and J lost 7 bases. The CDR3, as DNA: TGTGCCAGCAGCCAAATTAGCGGACAGGGAAAGAATGAGCAGTTCTTC. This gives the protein CASSQISGQGKNEQFF.

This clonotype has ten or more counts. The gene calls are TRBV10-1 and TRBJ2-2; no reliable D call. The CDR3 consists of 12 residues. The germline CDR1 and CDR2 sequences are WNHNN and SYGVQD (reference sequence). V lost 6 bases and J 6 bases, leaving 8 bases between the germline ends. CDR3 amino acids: CASSRMAGELFF. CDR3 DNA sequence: TGCGCCAGCAGCAGGATGGCCGGGGAGCTGTTTTTT.

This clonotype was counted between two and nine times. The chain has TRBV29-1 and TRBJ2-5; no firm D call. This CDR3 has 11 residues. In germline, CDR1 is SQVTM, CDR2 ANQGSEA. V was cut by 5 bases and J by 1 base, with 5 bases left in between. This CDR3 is CSVRPQETQYF. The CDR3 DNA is TGCAGCGTTCGCCCCCAAGAGACCCAGTACTTC. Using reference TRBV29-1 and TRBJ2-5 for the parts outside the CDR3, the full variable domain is SAVISQKPSRDICQRGTSLTIQCQVDSQVTMMFWYRQQPGQSLTLIATANQGSEATYESGFVIDKFPISRPNLTFSTLTVSNMSPEDSSIYLCSVRPQETQYFGPGTRLLVL.

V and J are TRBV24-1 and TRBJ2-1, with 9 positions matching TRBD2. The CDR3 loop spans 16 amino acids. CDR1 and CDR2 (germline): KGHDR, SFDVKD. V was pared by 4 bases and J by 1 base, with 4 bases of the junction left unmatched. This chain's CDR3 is CATSESGRSSYNEQFF. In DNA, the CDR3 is TGTGCCACCAGTGAGAGCGGGAGGAGTTCCTACAATGAGCAGTTCTTC.

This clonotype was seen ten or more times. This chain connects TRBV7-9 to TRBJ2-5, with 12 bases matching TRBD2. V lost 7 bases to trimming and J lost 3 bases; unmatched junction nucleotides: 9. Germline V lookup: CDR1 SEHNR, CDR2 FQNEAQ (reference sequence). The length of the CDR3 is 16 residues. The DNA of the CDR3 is TGTGCCAGCACGCAATCTAGCGGGAGGGCTAAAGAGACCCAGTACTTC. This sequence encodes CASTQSSGRAKETQYF.

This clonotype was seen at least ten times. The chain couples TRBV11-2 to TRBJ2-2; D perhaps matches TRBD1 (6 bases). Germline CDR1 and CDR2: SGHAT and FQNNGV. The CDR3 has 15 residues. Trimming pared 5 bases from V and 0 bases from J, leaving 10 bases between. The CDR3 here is CASSPDRSNTGELFF. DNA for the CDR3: TGTGCCAGCAGCCCCGACAGGTCGAACACCGGGGAGCTGTTTTTT.

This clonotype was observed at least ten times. Here the CDR3 DNA reads TGCGCCAGCAGCTTCGACACAGGGGCCTATGGCTACACCTTC. Encoded protein: CASSFDTGAYGYTF. The chain joins TRBV5-1 to TRBJ1-2, with TRBD1 identical over 7 bases. The germline CDR1 and CDR2 sequences are SGHRS and YFSETQ. The trim removed 2 bases at V and 4 bases at J, leaving 5 bases unmatched. This CDR3 contains 14 residues.

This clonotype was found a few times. The CDR3 protein is CASRPDRTEAFF. In DNA form, the CDR3 reads TGTGCCAGCAGACCCGACAGGACTGAAGCTTTCTTT. This chain connects TRBV25-1 to TRBJ1-1, with D maybe TRBD1 (6 bases). Germline CDR1 and CDR2: MGHDK and SYGVNS. The CDR3 loop spans 12 amino acids. The V gene lost 6 bases and the J gene lost 5 bases, with 10 bases spanning the gap.

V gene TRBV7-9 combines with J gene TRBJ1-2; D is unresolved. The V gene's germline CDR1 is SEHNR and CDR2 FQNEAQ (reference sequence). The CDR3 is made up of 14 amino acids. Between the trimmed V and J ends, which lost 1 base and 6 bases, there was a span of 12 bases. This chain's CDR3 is CASSLDRVPNGYTF. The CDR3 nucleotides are TGTGCCAGCAGCTTAGACCGGGTCCCCAATGGCTACACCTTC.

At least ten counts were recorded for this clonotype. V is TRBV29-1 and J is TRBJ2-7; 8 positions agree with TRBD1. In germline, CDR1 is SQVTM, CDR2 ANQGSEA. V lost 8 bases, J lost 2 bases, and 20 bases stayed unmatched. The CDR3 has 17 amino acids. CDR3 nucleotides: TGCAGCTTCAAACCGGGACAGGAGACCCTCGACCCCTACGAGCAGTACTTC. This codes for CSFKPGQETLDPYEQYF.

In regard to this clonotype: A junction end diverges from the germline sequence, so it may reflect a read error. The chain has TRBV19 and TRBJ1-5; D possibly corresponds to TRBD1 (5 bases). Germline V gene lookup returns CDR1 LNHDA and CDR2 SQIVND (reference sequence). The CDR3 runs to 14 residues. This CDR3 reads CPRAGTEGNQPQHF. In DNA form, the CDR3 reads TGCCCGCGGGCCGGGACGGAGGGCAATCAGCCCCAGCATTTT.

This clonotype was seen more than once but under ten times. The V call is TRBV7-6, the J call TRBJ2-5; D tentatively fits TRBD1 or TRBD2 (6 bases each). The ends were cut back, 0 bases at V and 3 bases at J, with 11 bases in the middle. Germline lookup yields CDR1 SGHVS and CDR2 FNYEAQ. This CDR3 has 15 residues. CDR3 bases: TGTGCCAGCAGCTTAGCCCACAGGGAGGAAGAGACCCAGTACTTC. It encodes CASSLAHREEETQYF. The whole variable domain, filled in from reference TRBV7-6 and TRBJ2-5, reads GAGVSQSPRYKVTKRGQDVALRCDPISGHVSLYWYRQALGQGPEFLTYFNYEAQQDKSGLPNDRFSAERPEGSISTLTIQRTEQRDSAMYRCASSLAHREEETQYFGPGTRLLVL.